Here is one T cell receptor beta chain with its context. Its target is unknown. The CDR3 length is 15 residues. J gave up 5 bases and V 2 bases, and 3 bases lay outside the gene matches. Germline V lookup: CDR1 ENHRY, CDR2 SYGVKD. Measured with immunoSEQ multiplex PCR; TCRdb has only the in-frame clones, and not every one. In the table there are more than 30,000 clones, approximately 80% of which are singletons. Exclusion of a patient followed from autoimmune disease history or systemic immunosuppression. This entry is derived from a study of OX40 agonist ivuxolimab in advanced cancers. The study, taken as a whole, reports: Compared with CD4+, CD8+ T cells on average had more expanded clones.

This specimen consisted of CD4+ or CD8+ T cells sorted from blood, obtained in a trial of the OX40 agonist ivuxolimab. The sequence derives from an adult with an advanced solid tumor such as melanoma, head and neck, liver or kidney cancer. This chain links TRBV10-3 with TRBJ2-5; 12 bases fit TRBD2. The CDR3 nucleotides read TGTGCCATCAGTGAGACTAGCGGGGGGCGGGAGACCCAGTACTTC. Translated, it gives CAISETSGGRETQYF.